The 23 T cell receptor beta chains below come from one sample, sequenced in a study of response to subunit inactivated influenza vaccine. TCRdb re-called the RT-PCR reads with MiXCR, one entry per CDR3 protein. The sample shows 650,000 to 800,000 distinct CDR3 sequences, under 20% of them seen only once. Source: PBMCs from blood, taken roughly 5 days after vaccination. The source is a man aged 45-65 years who received an inactivated influenza vaccine.

The V and J genes are TRBV25-1 and TRBJ1-4; no firm D call. In germline, CDR1 is MGHDK, CDR2 SYGVNS. The CDR3 consists of 13 residues. Trimming took 4 bases from V and 8 from J, leaving 11 bases between them. The CDR3 sequence: CASSANTGEKLFF. The CDR3 DNA reads as TGTGCCAGCAGTGCTAACACTGGGGAAAAACTGTTTTTT.

The V gene is TRBV9, the J gene TRBJ2-7; D perhaps matches TRBD2 (5 bases). Trimming took off 4 bases at V and 0 bases at J, with 14 bases between the two ends. Germline lookup yields CDR1 SGDLS and CDR2 YYNGEE. This CDR3 comprises 15 residues. The CDR3 DNA reads TGTGCCAGCAGCAAAAGCGGAATTGCCTCCTACGAGCAGTACTTC. It encodes CASSKSGIASYEQYF. The whole variable domain, remainder taken from reference TRBV9 and TRBJ2-7, is DSGVTQTPKHLITATGQRVTLRCSPRSGDLSVYWYQQSLDQGLQFLIQYYNGEERAKGNILERFSAQQFPDLHSELNLSSLELGDSALYFCASSKSGIASYEQYFGPGTRLTVT.

There are many counts of this clonotype. The chain joins TRBV29-1 to TRBJ1-2; 7 nucleotides agree with TRBD1. The CDR3 totals 15 residues. J was trimmed by 3 bases and V by 1 base; bases with no gene match: 8. Looked up from germline, CDR1 is SQVTM and CDR2 is ANQGSEA. In DNA form, the CDR3 reads TGCAGCGTTGAAGGTGATCCCCAGGGGGACTATGGCTACACCTTC. Translation: CSVEGDPQGDYGYTF.

This clonotype was recorded a few times. The chain carries TRBV6-5 and TRBJ1-1; D is unresolved. The CDR3 is 14 amino acids. CDR1 and CDR2 from the germline V gene are MNHEY and SVGAGI. Trimming took off 1 base at V and 2 bases at J, with 8 bases between the two ends. The CDR3 nucleotides are TGTGCCAGCAGTTACTTAGGCCGAAACACTGAAGCTTTCTTT. Encoded protein: CASSYLGRNTEAFF.

The J gene is TRBJ2-7, the V gene TRBV27; 8 bases agree with TRBD1. Germline loops: CDR1 MNHEY, CDR2 SMNVEV (reference sequence). V was pared by 4 bases and J by 5 bases, with 10 bases of the junction left unmatched. The CDR3 runs 15 residues. This CDR3 is CASSSPDRGKNEQYF. For the CDR3, the DNA is TGTGCCAGCAGTTCCCCCGACAGGGGAAAGAACGAGCAGTACTTC.

The chain employs TRBV20-1 and TRBJ2-7; 11 bases line up with TRBD2. The CDR3 has 13 residues. The J segment lost 6 bases and the V segment lost 7 bases, leaving 8 bases of the junction unmatched. Germline V gene sequence: CDR1 DFQATT, CDR2 SNEGSKA (reference sequence). The CDR3 sequence: CSVRGLADFEQYF. The CDR3 DNA follows: TGCAGTGTCAGGGGACTAGCGGATTTCGAGCAGTACTTC.

This clonotype was seen at least ten times. The chain combines TRBV7-2 with TRBJ2-2; D is unclear. Germline lookup yields CDR1 SGHTA and CDR2 FQGNSA. The CDR3 spans 14 residues. V was trimmed by 6 bases and J by 2 bases, leaving 10 bases between them. The CDR3 DNA is TGTGCCAGCAGTTATAGTAGAAACACCGGGGAGCTGTTTTTT. This translates into CASSYSRNTGELFF.

In its sample, this clonotype was seen a few times. V and J are TRBV20-1 and TRBJ1-2, with a weak D call TRBD1 (6 bases). Trimming took off 3 bases at V and 5 bases at J, with 22 bases between the two ends. The germline V gene encodes CDR1 DFQATT and CDR2 SNEGSKA (reference sequence). The CDR3 is 16 residues long. CDR3 nucleotides: TGCAGTGCTAGTCCAGGGGAATCACTTATCTCATATGGCTACACCTTC. This codes for CSASPGESLISYGYTF.

The chain carries TRBV11-2 and TRBJ1-1; 7 positions match TRBD1. After removal of 5 bases from V and 0 bases from J, the junction contained 9 bases not matched to a gene. Germline lookup yields CDR1 SGHAT and CDR2 FQNNGV. This CDR3 region has 16 residues. CDR3 bases: TGTGCCAGCAGCCCTAGCCTAGGACAGGTGAACACTGAAGCTTTCTTT. This codes for CASSPSLGQVNTEAFF. Looking up the rest from reference TRBV11-2 and TRBJ1-1 gives the full variable domain: EAGVAQSPRYKIIEKRQSVAFWCNPISGHATLYWYQQILGQGPKLLIQFQNNGVVDDSQLPKDRFSAERLKGVDSTLKIQPAKLEDSAVYLCASSPSLGQVNTEAFFGQGTRLTVV.

This clonotype has a handful of counts. This rearrangement joins TRBV12-3 or TRBV12-4 to TRBJ2-3; TRBD2 is a possible D gene (6 bases). Trimming removed 5 bases from V and 6 bases from J, with 12 bases in between. The length of the CDR3 is 13 residues. This chain's CDR3 is CASSPGAQDTQYF. The CDR3 coding sequence is TGTGCCAGCAGTCCGGGAGCCCAGGATACGCAGTATTTT.

V and J are TRBV10-2 and TRBJ2-3; TRBD2 matches 13 bases. The CDR3 runs 16 residues. Germline lookup yields CDR1 WSHSY and CDR2 SAAADI. V lost 6 bases to trimming and J lost 2 bases; unmatched junction nucleotides: 5. CDR3 coding DNA: TGCGCCAGCAGACCGGGACTAGCGGGGCCCACAGATACGCAGTATTTT. Amino acids: CASRPGLAGPTDTQYF.

This chain connects TRBV7-8 to TRBJ2-1, with D unclear. V was trimmed by 4 bases and J by 2 bases, leaving 6 bases between them. The CDR3 spans 13 residues. Germline loops: CDR1 SGHVS, CDR2 FQNEAQ. The CDR3 region is CASSSEPYNEQFF. The CDR3 nucleotides read TGTGCCAGCAGCTCCGAGCCCTACAATGAGCAGTTCTTC. The entire variable domain, with the rest obtained from reference TRBV7-8 and TRBJ2-1, is as follows: GAGVSQSPRYKVAKRGQDVALRCDPISGHVSLFWYQQALGQGPEFLTYFQNEAQLDKSGLPSDRFFAERPEGSVSTLKIQRTQQEDSAVYLCASSSEPYNEQFFGPGTRLTVL.

The rearrangement joins TRBV28 to TRBJ2-3; 13 bases are shared with TRBD2. Trimming at V came to 5 bases and at J to 5 bases, leaving 10 bases not matched to a gene. The CDR3 length is 17 residues. Germline V gene lookup returns CDR1 MDHEN and CDR2 SYDVKM. The CDR3 coding sequence is TGTGCCAGCAGTCCACCGGGACTAGCGGGATTCGGAGATACGCAGTATTTT. Encoded protein: CASSPPGLAGFGDTQYF.

The chain has TRBV20-1 and TRBJ2-5; D may be TRBD2 (6 bases). Trimming shortened V by 1 base and J by 2 bases, and 14 bases separated the two germline ends. Germline values: CDR1 DFQATT, CDR2 SNEGSKA (reference sequence). The CDR3 covers 15 residues. CDR3 nucleotides: TGCAGTGCTAGAGTGGGAAGCGGACTACAAGAGACCCAGTACTTC. It codes for CSARVGSGLQETQYF.

V usage is TRBV4-2 and J usage is TRBJ2-7; 10 nucleotides align to TRBD2. The germline V gene encodes CDR1 LGHNA and CDR2 YNFKEQ. The length of the CDR3 is 17 residues. The V gene end was trimmed by 1 base and the J gene end by 3 bases; junction bases not matched to a gene: 9. CDR3 residues: CASSQVPLAGADYEQYF. CDR3 DNA sequence: TGTGCCAGCAGCCAAGTTCCCCTAGCGGGGGCCGACTACGAGCAGTACTTC.

The rearrangement links TRBV4-3 to TRBJ2-3, with TRBD1 matching 8 bases. Germline V CDR1 and CDR2: LGHNA, YSLEER. This CDR3 has 15 residues. After removal of 3 bases from V and 9 bases from J, the junction contained 11 bases not matched to a gene. Here the CDR3 DNA reads TGCGCCAGCAGCCAGGACAGGGAGGTCGGAGGGACGCAGTATTTT. It yields the protein CASSQDREVGGTQYF.

This clonotype was seen more than once but under ten times. The V and J genes are TRBV12-3 or TRBV12-4 and TRBJ2-2, with D maybe TRBD2 (6 bases). This CDR3 spans 16 amino acids. V was trimmed by 2 bases and J by 0 bases, leaving 10 bases between them. The CDR3 is CASSLIQRANTGELFF. The CDR3, as DNA: TGTGCCAGCAGTTTAATCCAGCGGGCGAACACCGGGGAGCTGTTTTTT.

The chain uses TRBV20-1 and TRBJ1-1; TRBD1 agrees at 8 bases. The germline gives CDR1 DFQATT, CDR2 SNEGSKA (reference sequence). This CDR3 is built from 14 residues. V dropped 3 bases and J dropped 5; count of bases not matched to a gene: 8. The DNA for the CDR3 is TGCAGTGCTAGTGACGACAGGGGTGGTACTGAAGCTTTCTTT. Amino acids: CSASDDRGGTEAFF.

This clonotype was seen only a few times. This chain connects TRBV7-9 to TRBJ2-2; no clear D gene. The V end was cut by 7 bases, the J end by 5 bases, with 8 bases between. The germline gives CDR1 SEHNR, CDR2 FQNEAQ (reference sequence). The CDR3 extends over 12 amino acids. The CDR3 loop reads CASNSETGELFF. CDR3 nucleotide sequence: TGTGCCAGCAACTCCGAGACCGGGGAGCTGTTTTTT.

CDR3 sequence: CASSQPSGAKNEQFF. For the CDR3, the DNA is TGTGCCAGCAGCCAGCCTAGCGGAGCCAAGAATGAGCAGTTCTTC. The V gene is TRBV11-1, the J gene TRBJ2-1; TRBD2 aligns across 7 bases. The CDR3 spans 15 residues. Germline V gene data show CDR1 as SGHAT and CDR2 as FQDESV (reference sequence). J gave up 7 bases and V 5 bases, and 11 bases lay outside the gene matches.

This clonotype showed up just once. The V call is TRBV5-1, the J call TRBJ1-6; TRBD1 matches at 8 bases. J lost 10 bases, V lost 4 bases, and 7 bases had no gene match. The V gene's germline CDR1 is SGHRS and CDR2 YFSETQ. The CDR3 covers 14 residues. The CDR3 coding sequence is TGCGCCAGCAGCGAGGGGACAGGAAAGTCACCCCTCCACTTT. This sequence encodes CASSEGTGKSPLHF.

The CDR3 nucleotides read TGTGCCAGCAGCCCGTCCGGGGGCATTAACAATGAGCAGTTCTTC. Residues: CASSPSGGINNEQFF. J is TRBJ2-1 and V is TRBV28, with D perhaps assigned TRBD1 or TRBD2 (6 bases each). Germline V gives CDR1 MDHEN, CDR2 SYDVKM. The CDR3 contains 15 residues. V was shortened by 6 bases and J by 5 bases, with 17 bases between the two germline ends.

The J gene is TRBJ1-2, the V gene TRBV12-3 or TRBV12-4; TRBD1 matches 12 bases. This CDR3 spans 17 amino acids. Losses at the gene ends were 6 bases for V and 3 bases for J; bases not matched to a gene: 11. The CDR3 region is CASSQGQGARNHYGYTF. In nucleotides, the CDR3 is TGTGCCAGCAGCCAGGGACAGGGGGCGCGAAATCACTATGGCTACACCTTC.